This TCR beta chain comes out of a study of shared clonotypes between healthy human individuals. CDR1 MNHEY and CDR2 SMNVEV come from the germline V gene (reference sequence). CDR3 length: 11 residues. V was shortened by 2 bases and J by 8 bases, with 4 bases between the two germline ends. TCRdb's copy holds only in-frame clones and misses some; the assay was immunoSEQ multiplex PCR. Of about 2.2 million clones in the sample, just under 95% were seen once. Naive CD8 cells were CD45RO-negative, positively selected for CCR7, excluding terminally differentiated effector memory CD45RA+ cells. The rearrangement links TRBV27 to TRBJ2-1; D remains unclear. The source material was naive CD8+ T cells from PBMCs. The sequence was collected from a man between 18 and 29 years old in good health. Some clones in this sample may be carry-over from other donors' samples. CDR3 nucleotide sequence: TGTGCCAGCAGTTTACGTGATGAGCAGTTCTTC. This encodes CASSLRDEQFF.